This T cell receptor (beta chain) was documented in a study of chemoradiotherapy in HPV16-positive cancers. CDR1 is MNHEY and CDR2 is SMNVEV in the germline V gene (reference sequence). V dropped 6 bases and J dropped 4 bases, with 16 bases sitting between them. This CDR3 contains 14 residues. Measured with immunoSEQ multiplex PCR; TCRdb has only the in-frame clones, and not every one. The repertoire holds roughly 8,300 clones, with approximately 81% as singletons. This specimen consisted of tumor tissue, obtained from a patient who underwent chemoradiotherapy. J is TRBJ2-7 and V is TRBV27, with a possible D match to TRBD1 (6 bases). This clonotype was sampled from a human donor with HPV-associated anogenital cancer. The CDR3 loop is CASRPSGTSYEQYF. CDR3 coding DNA: TGTGCCAGCAGGCCATCCGGGACATCTTACGAGCAGTACTTC.